This T cell receptor (beta chain) was obtained from a study of Graves' ophthalmopathy and Graves' hyperthyroidism. The wider study: Sampling took place at initial diagnosis, with peripheral blood obtained before any treatment.

Pregnancy or lactation, uncontrolled infections and other autoimmune diseases were grounds for excluding patients. Approximately 10 ml of fresh blood yielded the PBMCs by density gradient. From germline, CDR1 is DFQATT and CDR2 SNEGSKA (reference sequence). Losses at the gene ends were 3 bases for V and 6 bases for J; bases not matched to a gene: 11. CDR3 length: 15 amino acids. From RNA, the CDR3 regions of TCR beta chains were amplified and sequenced. HTBI-primed first-round RT-PCR preceded second-round multiplex PCR. Each CDR3 protein is one row after TCRdb ran MiXCR on the multiplex PCR reads. The sample has hundreds of thousands of distinct CDR3 sequences, over 40% seen once; the top ten hold roughly 3%. This clonotype was seen at least ten times.

The sequence was obtained from an adult man with Graves' ophthalmopathy. Sequencing was carried out using peripheral blood. The chain recombines TRBV20-1 with TRBJ2-7, with TRBD2 matching 10 bases. The CDR3 DNA follows: TGCAGTGCTAGGCCGAGCGGGAGGGCCATTTCCGAGCAGTACTTC. Translation: CSARPSGRAISEQYF.